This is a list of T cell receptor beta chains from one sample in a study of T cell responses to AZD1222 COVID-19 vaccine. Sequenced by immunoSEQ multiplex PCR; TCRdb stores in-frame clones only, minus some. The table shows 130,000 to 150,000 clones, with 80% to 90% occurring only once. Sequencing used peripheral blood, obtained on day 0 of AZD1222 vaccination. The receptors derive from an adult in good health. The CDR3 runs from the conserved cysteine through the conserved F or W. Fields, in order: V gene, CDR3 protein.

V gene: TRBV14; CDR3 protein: CASSLSMNTEAFF
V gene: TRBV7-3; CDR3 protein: CASSLGGSRYNEQFF
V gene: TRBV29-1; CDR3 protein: CSVETGRGNGYTF
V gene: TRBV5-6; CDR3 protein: CASSFLGAYEQYF
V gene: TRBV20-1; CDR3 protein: CSASRTKNTEAFF
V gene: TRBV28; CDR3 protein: CASSLLRQPQHF
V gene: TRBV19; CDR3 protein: CASSIASNQPQHF
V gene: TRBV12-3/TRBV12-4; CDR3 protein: CASSKQGETEAFF
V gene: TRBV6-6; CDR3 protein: CASGGTLQFF
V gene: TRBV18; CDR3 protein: CASSPIYGSYSYNEQFF
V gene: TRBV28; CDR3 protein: CASSPRGVTNEKLFF
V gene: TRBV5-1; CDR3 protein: CASSLMGPTDTQYF
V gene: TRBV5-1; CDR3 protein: CASSSLRNEKLFF
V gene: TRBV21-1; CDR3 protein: CASSKKGLAGGTSTDTQYF
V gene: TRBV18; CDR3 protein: CASSPKGQVTYEQYF
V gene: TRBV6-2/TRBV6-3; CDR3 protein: CASSYIFGEQPQHF
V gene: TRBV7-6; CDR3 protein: CASSLGGDSGNTIYF
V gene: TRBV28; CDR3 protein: CASGAPGRQYF
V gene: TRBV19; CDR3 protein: CASSTGSEETQYF
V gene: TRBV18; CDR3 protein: CASNPLGDYEQYF
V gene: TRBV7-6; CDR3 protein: CASSAVVGAYTGELFF
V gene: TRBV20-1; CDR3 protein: CSARKDTQYF
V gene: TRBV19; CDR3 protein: CASSISVQGTEAFF
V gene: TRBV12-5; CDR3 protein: CASGLGVGGTGELFF
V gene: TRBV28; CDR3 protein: CASSRLSSQGPQHF
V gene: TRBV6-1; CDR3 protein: CASSEGIRGEQYF
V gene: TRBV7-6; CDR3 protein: CASTPKVDRGGNTEAFF
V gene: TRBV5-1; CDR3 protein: CASSLASGSEETQYF
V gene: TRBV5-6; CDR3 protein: CASSLQGDEQYF
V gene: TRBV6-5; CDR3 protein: CASSPQAGGADTQYF
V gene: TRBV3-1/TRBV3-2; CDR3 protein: CASSQESSYTEAFF
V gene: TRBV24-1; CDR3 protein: CATSTPRERTDTQYF
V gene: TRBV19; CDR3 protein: CASSPSRGINQPQHF
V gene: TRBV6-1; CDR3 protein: CASSEALGRTEAFF
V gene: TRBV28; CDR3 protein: CASSLQLGGAYGYTF
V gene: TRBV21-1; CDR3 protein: CASSKEADILNSPLHF
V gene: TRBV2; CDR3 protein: CASSEPGPYEQYF
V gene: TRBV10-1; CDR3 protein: CASSEVLGEKLFF
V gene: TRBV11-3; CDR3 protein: CASSPDRRGYEQYF
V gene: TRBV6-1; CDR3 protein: CASSEAEGLPSYEQYF
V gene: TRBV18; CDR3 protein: CASSPRTEIGNTIYF
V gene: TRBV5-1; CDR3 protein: CASSLDTASGSPLHF
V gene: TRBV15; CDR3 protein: CATSAGDPGYTF